These 6 T cell receptor beta chains were sequenced from one sample in a study of blood T cells in healthy people across ages. Primed by a sample-barcoded 5' primer and a J-beta primer mix, a second PCR proceeded for roughly 7 to 11 cycles. TCRdb re-analysed the 5' RACE reads in MiXCR, keeping a single row per CDR3 protein. The table lists approximately 580,000 distinct CDR3 sequences, about 24% of them singletons, with less than 9% in the top ten. The data were also submitted as part of a second study, on T cells of mothers and their children.

The sequencing input was blood. These receptors came from a boy aged 5-17 years in good health.

This chain connects TRBV15 to TRBJ2-7; tentative D call: TRBD1 (6 bases). This CDR3 spans 15 amino acids. Germline V CDR1 and CDR2: LNHNV, YYDKDF (reference sequence). Trimming left V 0 bases short and J 6 bases short, with 15 bases between. The CDR3 nucleotides are TGTGCCACCAGCAGAGAGGGGACACCCCTAATCGAGCAGTACTTC. Encoded protein: CATSREGTPLIEQYF. Based on the CDR3 plus reference TRBV15 and TRBJ2-7, the full variable domain is DAMVIQNPRYQVTQFGKPVTLSCSQTLNHNVMYWYQQKSSQAPKLLFHYYDKDFNNEADTPDNFQSRRPNTSFCFLDIRSPGLGDTAMYLCATSREGTPLIEQYFGPGTRLTVT.

This clonotype occurred a few times. One end of the junction varies from germline; a read error may be responsible. The gene calls are TRBV5-5 and TRBJ2-5; 7 bases agree with TRBD2. This CDR3 has 15 amino acids. Germline-derived CDR1 and CDR2 are SGHKS and YYEKEE (reference sequence). Written as DNA, the CDR3 is TGTGCCAGCAGCCGAAGCGGGGAGAGCTCCTACGAGCAGCACTTC. Translating gives CASSRSGESSYEQHF.

This clonotype occurred a few times. The J gene is TRBJ2-1, the V gene TRBV24-1; the D gene is possibly TRBD1 (6 bases). Per germline, CDR1 KGHDR and CDR2 SFDVKD. Trimming cost V 5 bases and J 1 base, with 11 bases left between them. The CDR3 is made up of 15 amino acids. CDR3 sequence (DNA): TGTGCCACCAGTGGCCGGGACACATCCTACAATGAGCAGTTCTTC. This translates into CATSGRDTSYNEQFF.

The V gene is TRBV6-5, the J gene TRBJ2-7; D not resolved. The germline gives CDR1 MNHEY, CDR2 SVGAGI. The CDR3 has 14 amino acids. The V end lost 0 bases, the J end lost 2 bases, and 8 bases lay between the germline ends. The CDR3 nucleotides read TGTGCCAGCAGTTACTCGTGGCAGCCCTACGAGCAGTACTTC. Translation: CASSYSWQPYEQYF.

The rearrangement joins TRBV30 to TRBJ2-2; no clear D gene. The CDR3 totals 13 residues. Trimming shortened V by 2 bases and J by 6 bases, and 10 bases separated the two germline ends. The V gene's germline CDR1 is GTSNPN and CDR2 SVGIG (reference sequence). CDR3 sequence reads: CAWSTRSAGELFF. The CDR3 region has the DNA TGTGCCTGGAGTACTCGAAGCGCCGGGGAGCTGTTTTTT.

As DNA, the CDR3 is TGCAGTGCTAGAGATCGGATGGAGCGGCTAAGCACAGATACGCAGTATTTT. Translated, it gives CSARDRMERLSTDTQYF. The chain has TRBV20-1 and TRBJ2-3; tentative D call: TRBD2 (5 bases). There are 17 residues in the CDR3. The V end lost 0 bases, the J end lost 0 bases, and 16 bases lay between the germline ends. Germline CDR1 and CDR2: DFQATT and SNEGSKA (reference sequence).